The 10 T cell receptor beta chains below come from one sample, sequenced in a study of identical twins. TCRdb redid the calling of the 5' RACE reads with MiXCR, one entry per CDR3 protein. The sample records 120,000 to 150,000 distinct CDR3 sequences, under 4.5% being singletons. Sequencing used memory T cells sorted from blood. These TCRs come from a man aged 18-30 years in good health.

This clonotype was seen repeatedly, ten times or more. This chain links TRBV12-3 or TRBV12-4 with TRBJ2-5; D is perhaps TRBD1 (8 bases). V gave up 5 bases and J gave up 5 bases, with 15 bases separating them. The length of the CDR3 is 14 residues. The CDR3 region is CASSIGQGGETQYF. CDR3 in DNA: TGTGCCAGCAGTATTGGACAGGGAGGGGAGACCCAGTACTTC.

This clonotype came up many times. V is TRBV20-1 and J is TRBJ2-3; D ambiguous. The CDR3 consists of 14 residues. The germline V and J ends were trimmed by 2 bases and 2 bases, with 11 bases remaining between them. Germline V lookup: CDR1 DFQATT, CDR2 SNEGSKA (reference sequence). In nucleotides, the CDR3 is TGCAGTGCTAGATCGAGACGGCTCACAGATACGCAGTATTTT. Protein product: CSARSRRLTDTQYF.

This clonotype was seen many times. The chain links TRBV5-5 to TRBJ2-5; 7 nucleotides agree with TRBD2. V lost 5 bases and J lost 5; bases outside the gene matches: 9. Germline CDR1 reads SGHKS; CDR2 reads YYEKEE (reference sequence). The CDR3 is 14 residues long. CDR3 bases: TGTGCCAGCAGTACCGGTGTGCGGGGGGAGACCCAGTACTTC. This codes for CASSTGVRGETQYF.

This clonotype came up many times. The V and J genes are TRBV6-1 and TRBJ2-6; D possibly corresponds to TRBD1 (6 bases). The V end was cut by 7 bases, the J end by 1 base, with 14 bases between. This CDR3 has 16 amino acids. CDR1 MNHNS and CDR2 SASEGT come from the germline V gene. The CDR3 is CASTLEGVSGANVLTF. CDR3 DNA sequence: TGTGCCAGCACCCTTGAGGGGGTTTCTGGGGCCAACGTCCTGACTTTC.

This clonotype has at least ten counts. The rearrangement joins TRBV12-5 to TRBJ2-7; D perhaps matches TRBD1 (5 bases). Trimming cost V 0 bases and J 7 bases, with 16 bases left between them. Germline lookup yields CDR1 LGHNT and CDR2 FRNRAP. This CDR3 has 15 amino acids. CDR3 amino acids: CASGLVAGHSWEQYV. CDR3 in DNA: TGTGCTAGTGGTTTGGTGGCAGGGCATTCATGGGAGCAGTACGTC.

This clonotype was seen at least ten times. The chain is built from TRBV6-2 or TRBV6-3 and TRBJ2-1, with a tentative D call TRBD2 (7 bases). Between the trimmed V and J ends, which lost 0 bases and 7 bases, there was a span of 13 bases. The CDR3 covers 15 residues. Germline V gives CDR1 MNHEY, CDR2 SVGEGT. The CDR3 bases are TGTGCCAGCAGTTACTCAGGCGGGGGCGGGAATGAGCAGTTCTTC. It translates to CASSYSGGGGNEQFF.

This clonotype showed up many times. The genes are TRBV5-5 and TRBJ2-1, with 10 positions matching TRBD1. Unmatched junction bases numbered 6, after V lost 2 bases and J lost 7 bases. CDR3 length: 15 amino acids. The germline V gene encodes CDR1 SGHKS and CDR2 YYEKEE (reference sequence). The CDR3 bases are TGTGCCAGCAGCTTCTTTGGGACAGGGGATAATGAGCAGTTCTTC. Its protein is CASSFFGTGDNEQFF. The whole variable domain, remainder taken from reference TRBV5-5 and TRBJ2-1, is DAGVTQSPTHLIKTRGQQVTLRCSPISGHKSVSWYQQVLGQGPQFIFQYYEKEERGRGNFPDRFSARQFPNYSSELNVNALLLGDSALYLCASSFFGTGDNEQFFGPGTRLTVL.

This clonotype was seen ten or more times. The CDR3 loop is CASSPLGGRALYNEQFF. The DNA for the CDR3 is TGTGCCAGCTCCCCCCTGGGCGGGAGGGCCCTATACAATGAGCAGTTCTTC. This chain links TRBV18 with TRBJ2-1, with TRBD2 identical over 9 bases. Trimming at V came to 6 bases and at J to 4 bases, leaving 13 bases not matched to a gene. Germline V gene data show CDR1 as KGHSH and CDR2 as LQKENI. The CDR3 runs 17 residues.

There are many counts of this clonotype. The V call is TRBV12-3 or TRBV12-4, the J call TRBJ2-1; 7 positions agree with TRBD2. Germline trimming cut 7 bases from V and 12 bases from J; bases unmatched to any gene: 15. This CDR3 is built from 14 residues. The CDR3 here is CASIDHAGTTGQFF. The CDR3 DNA is TGTGCCAGCATAGACCACGCAGGGACTACGGGGCAGTTCTTC.

This clonotype showed up many times. This sequence joins TRBV27 and TRBJ2-3; D unresolved. This CDR3 has 16 amino acids. CDR1 and CDR2 from the germline V gene are MNHEY and SMNVEV (reference sequence). Trimming left V 5 bases short and J 3 bases short, with 18 bases between. Here the CDR3 DNA reads TGTGCCAGCAGTCTAGGGCTTGGCGTAGCTACAGATACGCAGTATTTT. This translates into CASSLGLGVATDTQYF.